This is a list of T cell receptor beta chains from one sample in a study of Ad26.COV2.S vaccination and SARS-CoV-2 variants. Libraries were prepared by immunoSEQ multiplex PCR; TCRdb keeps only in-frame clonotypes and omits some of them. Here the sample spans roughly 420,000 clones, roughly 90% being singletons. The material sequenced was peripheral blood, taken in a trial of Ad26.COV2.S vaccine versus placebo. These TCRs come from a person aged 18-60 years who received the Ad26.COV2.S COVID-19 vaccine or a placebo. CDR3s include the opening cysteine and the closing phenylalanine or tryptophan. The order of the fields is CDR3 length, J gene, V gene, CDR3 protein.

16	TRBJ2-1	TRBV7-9	CASSLAASGPKNEQFF
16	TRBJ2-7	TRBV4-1	CASSPPVGTGTYEQYF
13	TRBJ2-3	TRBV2	CASGRGGTDTQYF
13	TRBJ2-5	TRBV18	CASSPGQVETQYF
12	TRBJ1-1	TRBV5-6	CASSLDRGLAFF
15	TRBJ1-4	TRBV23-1	CASSRQLSTNEKLFF
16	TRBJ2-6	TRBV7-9	CASSPPTGSGANVLTF
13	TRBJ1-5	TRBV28	CASSSTGTQPQHF
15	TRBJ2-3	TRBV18	CASSGKGQGTDTQYF
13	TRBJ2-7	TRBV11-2	CASSLLRDSEQYF
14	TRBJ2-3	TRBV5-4	CASSLEWSTDTQYF
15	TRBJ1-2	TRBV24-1	CATSESGRSVGGYTF
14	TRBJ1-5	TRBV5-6	CASSSNDRAQPQHF
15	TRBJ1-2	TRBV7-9	CASSLITGTAPVGTF
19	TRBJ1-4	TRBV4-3	CASSQRKGRAEPTNEKLFF
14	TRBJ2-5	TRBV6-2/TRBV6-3	CASSGIREAETQYF
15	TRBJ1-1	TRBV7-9	CASSLADQGFTEAFF
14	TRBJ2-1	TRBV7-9	CASSGEGQGYEQFF
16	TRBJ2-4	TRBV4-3	CASSQARDRGQGIQYF
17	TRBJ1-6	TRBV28	CASRGGKGRVYNSPLHF
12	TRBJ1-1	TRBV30	CAWSQGDTEAFF
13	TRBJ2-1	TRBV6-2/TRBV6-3	CASSLDRGHEQFF
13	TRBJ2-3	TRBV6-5	CASSLRGTDTQYF
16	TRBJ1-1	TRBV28	CASSSLLRMENTEAFF
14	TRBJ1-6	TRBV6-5	CASTSWGTDSPLHF
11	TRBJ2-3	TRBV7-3	CASSSTDTQYF
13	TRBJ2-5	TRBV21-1	CASWGPTGETQYF
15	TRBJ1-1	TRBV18	CASSPQGHSNTEAFF
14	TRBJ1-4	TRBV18	CASSEIRSGEKLFF
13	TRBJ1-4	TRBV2	CASRQEINEKLFF
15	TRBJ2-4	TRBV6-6	CASSDDRGAKNIQYF
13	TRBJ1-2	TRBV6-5	CASIRGATYGYTF
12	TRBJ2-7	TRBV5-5	CASSPLADEQYF
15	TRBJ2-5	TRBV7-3	CASSLTGTGAETQYF
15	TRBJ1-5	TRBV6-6	CASSYGEGSNQPQHF
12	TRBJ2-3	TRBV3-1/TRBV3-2	CASSQKLDTQYF
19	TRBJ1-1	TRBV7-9	CASSLPISAHIQMNTEAFF
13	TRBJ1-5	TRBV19	CASSPRIWQPQHF
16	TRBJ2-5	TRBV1	CTSSQDSRGVGETQYF
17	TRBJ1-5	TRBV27	CASSPHSDRGLNQPQHF
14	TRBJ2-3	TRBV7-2	CASSDGLATDTQYF
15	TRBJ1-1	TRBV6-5	CASSYRPRRNTEAFF
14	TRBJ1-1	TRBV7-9	CASSNRGGRTEAFF
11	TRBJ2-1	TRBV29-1	CSVEVSHEQFF
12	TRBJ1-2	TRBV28	CATKGQGASSTF